This is a list of T cell receptor beta chains from one sample in a study of blood T cells in healthy people across ages. TCRdb re-called the 5' RACE reads with MiXCR, one entry per CDR3 protein. The sample includes about a million distinct CDR3 sequences, around 48% of them seen just once. The sequenced material came from blood. All receptors derive from a man aged 30 to 39 in good health. Both conserved end residues are part of each CDR3. The D gene is left open where the match is weak. Clone size is not always given. Where it is, it says once, few, many or a class for expanded clones.

cdr3_aa cdr3_nt v_call clone_size d_call j_call
CASSPTGLAYEQYF TGTGCCAGCAGCCCAACAGGGTTGGCCTACGAGCAGTACTTC TRBV28 few . TRBJ2-7
CSVRQPGSYEQYF TGCAGCGTCCGTCAGCCGGGATCCTACGAGCAGTACTTC TRBV29-1 . . TRBJ2-7
CASSSYRGRVDEQFF TGTGCCAGCAGCTCCTACAGGGGGAGGGTAGATGAGCAGTTCTTC TRBV5-4 . . TRBJ2-1
CSTRGRRDGLNEQFF TGCAGTACTAGAGGGCGCAGGGACGGTCTCAATGAGCAGTTCTTC TRBV20-1 . . TRBJ2-1
CATSDRSGGYYNEQFF TGTGCCACCAGTGATCGGTCAGGGGGCTATTACAATGAGCAGTTCTTC TRBV24-1 . TRBD1 TRBJ2-1
CASSPTGVNSGANVLTF TGTGCCAGCAGTCCAACAGGGGTAAACTCTGGGGCCAACGTCCTGACTTTC TRBV7-2 . TRBD1 TRBJ2-6
CASSPRDRFGQPQHF TGTGCCAGCAGCCCACGGGACAGGTTCGGACAGCCCCAGCATTTT TRBV3-1 . TRBD1 TRBJ1-5
CASSVSMGQGQETQYF TGTGCCAGCAGCGTCAGCATGGGACAGGGCCAAGAGACCCAGTACTTC TRBV9 . TRBD1 TRBJ2-5
CSAVPTSGTDTQYF TGCAGTGCCGTACCTACGTCTGGCACAGATACGCAGTATTTT TRBV20-1 few . TRBJ2-3
CASSSRVAYNEQFF TGTGCCAGCTCGTCCCGGGTCGCCTACAATGAGCAGTTCTTC TRBV18 . . TRBJ2-1